This T cell receptor (beta chain) was profiled in a study of radiation and T cells in renal cell carcinoma. Assay: immunoSEQ multiplex PCR; the TCRdb copy retains only in-frame clones and omits some. The table has some 120,000 clones, roughly four fifths seen once. Specified time point: blood 2 weeks post-SBRT. The treatment here: 15 Gy SBRT to primary tumor, nephrectomy 4 weeks later. After SBRT, blood was collected at 2 and 4 weeks, plus baseline. The patient's renal cell carcinoma had clear cell pathology. Looked up from germline, CDR1 is MNHNS and CDR2 is SASEGT. With 3 bases removed from V and 11 bases from J, the gap between germline ends came to 10 bases. The CDR3 is 11 amino acids. This clone showed up just once. Its matching antigen is unknown. Study results and caveats: In blood, top tumor clones expanded by 2 weeks, shrinking by 4. No pretreatment tumor biopsies were available for baseline clonotypes.

This sequence originates from a woman aged 55-75 years with renal cell carcinoma. Specimen: blood, collected from a patient whose treatment included radiotherapy and nephrectomy. The chain carries TRBV6-1 and TRBJ1-1; D remains unclear. The CDR3 loop is CASSEGLSAFF. The DNA for the CDR3 is TGTGCCAGCAGTGAGGGTTTGTCTGCTTTCTTT.